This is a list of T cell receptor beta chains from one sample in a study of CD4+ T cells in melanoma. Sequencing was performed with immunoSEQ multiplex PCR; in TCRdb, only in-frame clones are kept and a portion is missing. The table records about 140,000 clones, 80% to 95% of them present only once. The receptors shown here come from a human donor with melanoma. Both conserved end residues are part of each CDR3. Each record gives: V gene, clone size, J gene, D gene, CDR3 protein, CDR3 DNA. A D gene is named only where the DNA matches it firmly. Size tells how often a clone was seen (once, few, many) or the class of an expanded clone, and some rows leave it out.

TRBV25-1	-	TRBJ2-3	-	CASSDAGRMDTQYF	TGTGCCAGCAGTGACGCAGGGAGGATGGATACGCAGTATTTT
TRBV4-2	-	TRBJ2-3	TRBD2	CASSQGLADTQYF	TGTGCCAGCAGCCAGGGACTAGCAGATACGCAGTATTTT
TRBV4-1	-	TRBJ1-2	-	CASSQDRGWAGYTF	TGCGCCAGCAGCCAAGATCGTGGGTGGGCTGGCTACACCTTC
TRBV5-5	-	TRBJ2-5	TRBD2	CASSFGDRSGETQYF	TGTGCCAGCAGCTTCGGGGACCGTAGCGGGGAGACCCAGTACTTC
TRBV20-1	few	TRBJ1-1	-	CSASPNTEAFF	TGCAGTGCATCACCGAACACTGAAGCTTTCTTT
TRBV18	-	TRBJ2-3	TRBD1	CASSLRDRGATDTQYF	TGTGCCAGCTCACTCCGGGACAGGGGTGCGACAGATACGCAGTATTTT
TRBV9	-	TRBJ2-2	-	CASSVGVAVNTGELFF	TGTGCCAGCAGCGTAGGGGTAGCGGTGAACACCGGGGAGCTGTTTTTT
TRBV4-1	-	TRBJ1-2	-	CASSQEGILRNYGYTF	TGCGCCAGCAGCCAAGAGGGAATCTTACGAAACTATGGCTACACCTTC
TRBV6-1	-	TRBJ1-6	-	CASSERAGYGNSPLHF	TGTGCCAGCAGTGAAAGGGCAGGCTATGGTAATTCACCCCTCCACTTT
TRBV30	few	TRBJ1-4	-	CAWSVRRLNEKLFF	TGTGCCTGGAGTGTTCGGCGGTTGAATGAAAAACTGTTTTTT
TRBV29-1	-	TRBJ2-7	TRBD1	CSVEAGGELSSYEQYF	TGCAGCGTTGAGGCAGGGGGCGAACTTAGCTCCTACGAGCAGTACTTC
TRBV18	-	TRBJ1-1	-	CASSPQASSEAFF	TGTGCCAGCTCACCACAGGCTTCATCTGAAGCTTTCTTT
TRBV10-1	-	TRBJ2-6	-	CASSWLTRSQSRANVLTF	TGCGCCAGCAGTTGGCTTACAAGATCGCAAAGTCGGGCCAACGTCCTGACTTTC
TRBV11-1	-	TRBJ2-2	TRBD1	CASSPRTGGNTGELFF	TGTGCCAGCAGCCCCCGGACAGGTGGGAACACCGGGGAGCTGTTTTTT
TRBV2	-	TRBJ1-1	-	CASSARAHLEAFF	TGTGCCAGCAGTGCTAGGGCACACCTTGAAGCTTTCTTT
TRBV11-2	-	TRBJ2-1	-	CASSLVYEQFF	TGTGCCAGCAGCTTGGTTTATGAGCAGTTCTTC
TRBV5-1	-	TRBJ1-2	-	CASSLVARDYGYTF	TGCGCCAGCAGCTTGGTTGCCAGGGACTATGGCTACACCTTC
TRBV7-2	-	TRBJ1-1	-	CASSLQWNTEAFF	TGTGCCAGCAGCTTACAGTGGAACACTGAAGCTTTCTTT
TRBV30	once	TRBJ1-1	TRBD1	CAWSQHRGSYTEAFF	TGTGCCTGGAGTCAGCACAGGGGATCGTACACTGAAGCTTTCTTT
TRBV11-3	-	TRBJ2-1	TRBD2	CASSSGTSGGTYNEQFF	TGTGCCAGCAGCTCCGGGACTAGCGGGGGAACCTACAATGAGCAGTTCTTC
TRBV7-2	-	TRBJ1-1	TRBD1	CASSLTGILNTEAFF	TGTGCCAGCAGCTTGACAGGGATTTTGAACACTGAAGCTTTCTTT
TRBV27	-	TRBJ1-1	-	CASSFIRGEAFF	TGTGCCAGCAGTTTTATACGCGGTGAAGCTTTCTTT
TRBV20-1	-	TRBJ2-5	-	CSADLGTQYF	TGCAGTGCAGACTTGGGGACCCAGTACTTC